This T cell receptor (beta chain) derives from a study of beta chain features in type 1 diabetes. Study-level findings and limits: Equally in patients and controls, shorter templates might have been favored by PCR. All four CD4+ subsets from Type 1 diabetes patients carried moderately but significantly shorter TCRB CDR3s.

The germline CDR1 and CDR2 sequences are SGDLS and YYNGEE. The CDR3 is made up of 18 amino acids. Germline trimming cut 4 bases from V and 9 bases from J; bases unmatched to any gene: 16. As regards this clone: Its antigen is unknown.

CD45RO/CCR7/CD25/CD127/CD95/CD27 separated CD4+ naive, central memory, regulatory and stem cell-like memory cells by sorting. Reverse transcribing all isolated RNA meant expressed TCRB transcripts were sequenced. An average near 3.57 million reads came from naive, central memory and regulatory T cell samples. The protocol was immunoSEQ multiplex PCR, while the TCRdb copy is restricted to in-frame clones and leaves out a portion. Here the sample spans around 250,000 clones, 24% being singletons. This rearrangement joins TRBV9 to TRBJ2-1; 13 bases are shared with TRBD2. The receptor's source is a woman aged 25 to 39 with type 1 diabetes. The sample comprised naive CD4+ T cells from blood. CDR3 nucleotide sequence: TGTGCCAGCAGCTCGACCCCCGAAGGGACTAGCGGGAAGAGTGAGCAGTTCTTC. It codes for CASSSTPEGTSGKSEQFF.